This entry lists 21 T cell receptor beta chains sequenced from one sample in a study of cytomegalovirus exposure and HLA in healthy donors. A multiplex PCR was run with 60 Vbeta primers and 13 Jbeta primers. Some clones are missing from TCRdb's copy, which holds only in-frame ones; the method was immunoSEQ multiplex PCR. Here the sample spans 200,000 to 250,000 clones, around four fifths being singletons. The sample taken for sequencing was PBMCs. Receptors were obtained from a boy between 2 and 10 years old in good health and CMV-seronegative.

This clone occurred once. V gene TRBV13 combines with J gene TRBJ2-1; 10 bases match TRBD2. After removal of 5 bases from V and 3 bases from J, the junction contained 4 bases not matched to a gene. This CDR3 spans 15 amino acids. Germline CDR1 PRHDT, CDR2 FYEKMQ (reference sequence). As DNA, the CDR3 is TGTGCCAGCAGCCCCCGGACTAGCGGCTACAATGAGCAGTTCTTC. Encoded protein: CASSPRTSGYNEQFF. Based on the CDR3 plus reference TRBV13 and TRBJ2-1, the full variable domain is AAGVIQSPRHLIKEKRETATLKCYPIPRHDTVYWYQQGPGQDPQFLISFYEKMQSDKGSIPDRFSAQQFSDYHSELNMSSLELGDSALYFCASSPRTSGYNEQFFGPGTRLTVL.

A remark on this clone: The germline gene is not matched at one end of the junction; a read error may be the cause. V usage is TRBV7-7 and J usage is TRBJ2-3; a possible D gene is TRBD2 (6 bases). CDR3 length equals 18 residues. Germline assignment: CDR1 SSHAT and CDR2 FNYEAQ (reference sequence). CDR3 in amino acids: CASSLAHGGGVGTDTQYF. Here the CDR3 DNA reads TGTGCTAGCAGCTTAGCCCATGGGGGAGGAGTAGGCACAGATACGCAGTATTTT.

This chain connects TRBV21-1 to TRBJ2-6; the table's D call TRBD1 went unverified against the DNA. TRBV21-1 is flagged as a pseudogene. The CDR3 runs 15 residues. The CDR3 region is CASSKVRAGANVLTF. The CDR3 nucleotides are TGTGCCAGCAGCAAAGTCAGGGCTGGGGCCAACGTCCTGACTTTC.

The chain's CDR3 is CASSDTGVGANVLTF. The CDR3 DNA is TGTGCCAGCAGCGATACAGGGGTTGGGGCCAACGTCCTGACTTTC. This chain connects TRBV6-1 to TRBJ2-6; 7 positions match TRBD1. With 6 bases clipped from V and 3 bases from J, the junction kept 5 bases outside the gene matches. This CDR3 is 15 amino acids long. Germline CDR1 and CDR2: MNHNS and SASEGT.

The V call is TRBV11-2, the J call TRBJ2-5; 13 nucleotides align to TRBD2. Per the germline V gene, CDR1 is SGHAT and CDR2 is FQNNGV. The CDR3 totals 16 residues. The V and J ends lost 5 bases and 4 bases, in that order; junction bases with no gene match: 7. Here the CDR3 DNA reads TGTGCCAGCAGCCCGGGGACTAGCGGGATTGGAGAGACCCAGTACTTC. Translated, it gives CASSPGTSGIGETQYF.

The chain uses TRBV7-3 and TRBJ2-5, with 10 bases identical to TRBD2. This CDR3 region has 15 residues. The ends lost 5 bases at V and 5 bases at J; junction bases unmatched: 8. Germline assignment: CDR1 SGHTA and CDR2 FQGTGA. CDR3 amino acids: CASSLGLASGETQYF. In DNA, the CDR3 is TGTGCCAGCAGCCTGGGACTAGCGAGCGGGGAGACCCAGTACTTC.

The chain combines TRBV9 with TRBJ2-1, with TRBD2 matching 9 bases. This CDR3 spans 14 amino acids. CDR1 and CDR2 (germline): SGDLS, YYNGEE. J gave up 8 bases and V 1 base, and 4 bases lay outside the gene matches. The CDR3 loop is CASSVRGLAHEQFF. The CDR3 nucleotides are TGTGCCAGCAGCGTAAGGGGACTAGCCCATGAGCAGTTCTTC.

V is TRBV7-9 and J is TRBJ2-7; 9 bases map to TRBD1. Germline V lookup: CDR1 SEHNR, CDR2 FQNEAQ (reference sequence). V was pared by 6 bases and J by 3 bases, with 9 bases of the junction left unmatched. The CDR3 runs to 15 residues. This chain's CDR3 is CASSGGQGDYYEQYF. CDR3 nucleotides: TGTGCCAGCAGTGGGGGACAGGGCGATTACTACGAGCAGTACTTC.

The chain joins TRBV27 to TRBJ1-6, with 10 nucleotides matching TRBD1. J was trimmed by 7 bases and V by 2 bases; bases with no gene match: 5. Germline assignment: CDR1 MNHEY and CDR2 SMNVEV (reference sequence). This CDR3 region has 16 residues. The CDR3 reads CASSLRQGARNSPLHF. The DNA of the CDR3 is TGTGCCAGCAGTTTAAGACAGGGGGCTAGAAATTCACCCCTCCACTTT.

The chain recombines TRBV18 with TRBJ2-7; D is possibly TRBD1 (5 bases). The length of the CDR3 is 12 residues. Trimming left V 2 bases short and J 7 bases short, with 9 bases between. From germline, CDR1 is KGHSH and CDR2 LQKENI. CDR3 residues: CASSPANREQYF. The CDR3 DNA is TGTGCCAGCTCACCAGCGAACAGGGAGCAGTACTTC.

The rearrangement joins TRBV7-9 to TRBJ1-5, with no clear D. Germline V gene sequence: CDR1 SEHNR, CDR2 FQNEAQ (reference sequence). Trimming left V 2 bases short and J 6 bases short, with 5 bases between. The CDR3 is 12 residues long. The CDR3 reads CASSLSSQPQHF. The CDR3 DNA sequence: TGTGCCAGCAGCTTATCGAGTCAGCCCCAGCATTTT.

J is TRBJ1-3 and V is TRBV19; the D gene is possibly TRBD1 (5 bases). The CDR3 consists of 14 residues. Trimming shortened V by 1 base and J by 4 bases, and 8 bases separated the two germline ends. Germline lookup yields CDR1 LNHDA and CDR2 SQIVND (reference sequence). The CDR3 loop reads CASSIAAGGNTIYF. The CDR3 DNA is TGTGCCAGTAGTATAGCTGCAGGGGGAAACACCATATATTTT.

V is TRBV7-8 and J is TRBJ2-7; D may be TRBD1 (6 bases). Trimming left V 5 bases short and J 2 bases short, with 13 bases between. Per germline, CDR1 SGHVS and CDR2 FQNEAQ. The CDR3 is made up of 14 amino acids. The CDR3 sequence is CASSPGDGTYEQYF. CDR3 bases: TGTGCCAGCAGCCCAGGGGACGGGACCTACGAGCAGTACTTC. Full variable domain (outside the CDR3, taken from reference TRBV7-8 and TRBJ2-7): GAGVSQSPRYKVAKRGQDVALRCDPISGHVSLFWYQQALGQGPEFLTYFQNEAQLDKSGLPSDRFFAERPEGSVSTLKIQRTQQEDSAVYLCASSPGDGTYEQYFGPGTRLTVT.

As concerns this clone: The sample contains more than one DNA sequence encoding this CDR3. The chain couples TRBV5-4 to TRBJ2-1; 8 bases fit TRBD2. The CDR3 totals 15 residues. V dropped 4 bases and J dropped 0; count of bases not matched to a gene: 3. Germline V gene lookup returns CDR1 SGHNT and CDR2 YYREEE (reference sequence). The CDR3 sequence: CASSLGTSSYNEQFF. The CDR3 nucleotides read TGTGCCAGCAGCCTAGGGACTAGCTCCTACAATGAGCAGTTCTTC.

This chain uses TRBV19 with TRBJ2-5; 8 positions agree with TRBD2. The germline V gene has CDR1 LNHDA and CDR2 SQIVND (reference sequence). V lost 7 bases to trimming and J lost 9 bases; unmatched junction nucleotides: 13. CDR3 length: 14 residues. The CDR3: CASNPWGGGRPQYF. The CDR3 DNA reads TGTGCCAGTAATCCCTGGGGCGGGGGGAGGCCCCAGTACTTC.

V usage is TRBV10-2 and J usage is TRBJ2-1; 9 bases are shared with TRBD1. V dropped 1 base and J dropped 5; count of bases not matched to a gene: 3. There are 15 residues in the CDR3. Per germline, CDR1 WSHSY and CDR2 SAAADI. The CDR3 DNA sequence: TGCGCCAGCAGTGAGTACAGGGGGCATCACAATGAGCAGTTCTTC. This gives the protein CASSEYRGHHNEQFF.

The V and J genes are TRBV7-9 and TRBJ1-1; D is undetermined. Germline loops: CDR1 SEHNR, CDR2 FQNEAQ (reference sequence). V gave up 6 bases and J gave up 1 base, with 9 bases separating them. This CDR3 region has 13 residues. In DNA, the CDR3 is TGTGCCAGCAGTAACAGAGAGAACACTGAAGCTTTCTTT. This translates into CASSNRENTEAFF. Combining the CDR3 with reference TRBV7-9 and TRBJ1-1 gives the whole variable domain DTGVSQNPRHKITKRGQNVTFRCDPISEHNRLYWYRQTLGQGPEFLTYFQNEAQLEKSRLLSDRFSAERPKGSFSTLEIQRTEQGDSAMYLCASSNRENTEAFFGQGTRLTVV.

This chain connects TRBV19 to TRBJ1-5; TRBD1 is a possible D gene (6 bases). Germline V gene lookup returns CDR1 LNHDA and CDR2 SQIVND (reference sequence). Trimming removed 6 bases at V and 0 bases at J, with 12 bases between. The CDR3 contains 15 residues. CDR3 nucleotide sequence: TGTGCCAGTAGATCGGGACACCATAGCAATCAGCCCCAGCATTTT. Translating gives CASRSGHHSNQPQHF.

This chain uses TRBV19 with TRBJ1-4, with 8 nucleotides matching TRBD1. The CDR3 sequence is 15 residues long. The V segment lost 6 bases and the J segment 0 bases; nucleotides outside the gene matches: 3. CDR1 is LNHDA, CDR2 SQIVND, per germline (reference sequence). CDR3 nucleotides: TGTGCCAGTAGACCGGACAGGGCAACTAATGAAAAACTGTTTTTT. Its translation: CASRPDRATNEKLFF.

CDR3 loop: CASSDSGRDTGELFF. The CDR3 nucleotides read TGTGCCAGCAGCGATAGCGGGAGGGACACCGGGGAGCTGTTTTTT. This chain joins TRBV7-9 and TRBJ2-2; 11 nucleotides align to TRBD2. V gave up 5 bases and J gave up 3 bases; unmatched junction bases: 2. Germline V lookup: CDR1 SEHNR, CDR2 FQNEAQ (reference sequence). This CDR3 region has 15 residues.

This chain connects TRBV9 to TRBJ2-1; 8 bases are a match to TRBD2. J gave up 3 bases and V 0 bases, and 5 bases lay outside the gene matches. Germline CDR1 SGDLS, CDR2 YYNGEE. CDR3 length: 16 amino acids. The CDR3 region is CASSVAGAGDYNEQFF. CDR3 coding DNA: TGTGCCAGCAGCGTAGCTGGAGCGGGGGACTACAATGAGCAGTTCTTC. The whole variable domain, filled in from reference TRBV9 and TRBJ2-1, reads DSGVTQTPKHLITATGQRVTLRCSPRSGDLSVYWYQQSLDQGLQFLIQYYNGEERAKGNILERFSAQQFPDLHSELNLSSLELGDSALYFCASSVAGAGDYNEQFFGPGTRLTVL.